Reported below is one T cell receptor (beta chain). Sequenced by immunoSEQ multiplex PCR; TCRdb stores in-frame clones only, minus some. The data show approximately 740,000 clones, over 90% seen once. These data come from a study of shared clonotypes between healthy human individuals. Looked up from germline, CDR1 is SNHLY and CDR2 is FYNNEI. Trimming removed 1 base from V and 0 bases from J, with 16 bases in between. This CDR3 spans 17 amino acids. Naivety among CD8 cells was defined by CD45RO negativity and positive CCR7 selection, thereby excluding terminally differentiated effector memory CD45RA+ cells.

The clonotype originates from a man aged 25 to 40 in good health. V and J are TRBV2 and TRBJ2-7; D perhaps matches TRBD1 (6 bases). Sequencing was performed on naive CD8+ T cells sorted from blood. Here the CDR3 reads CASSEEPSGALSYEQYF. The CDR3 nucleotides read TGTGCCAGCAGTGAAGAACCCTCAGGGGCCCTCTCCTACGAGCAGTACTTC.